The rows below give T cell receptor beta chains drawn from one sample of a study of blood T cell repertoires in COVID-19. Method: immunoSEQ multiplex PCR; TCRdb's copy keeps in-frame clones and lacks some. The table shows over 150,000 clones, with roughly 87% occurring only once. The sequenced material came from PBMCs or T cells enriched from blood (not recorded which). These receptors were obtained from a woman in her forties or fifties who had recovered from COVID-19. Each CDR3 is given with its conserved first and last residue. Fields, in order: V gene, D gene, clone size, J gene, CDR3 DNA, CDR3 protein. D genes are given only for firm matches. For some rows the clone size is stated as once, few or many, or as a class when expanded; others skip it.

v_gene: TRBV11-2; d_gene: .; abundance: .; j_gene: TRBJ1-1; CDR3nt: TGTGCCAGCAGCTTACTGGGCAGGCTGAACACTGAAGCTTTCTTT; CDR3aa: CASSLLGRLNTEAFF
v_gene: TRBV19; d_gene: TRBD1; abundance: once; j_gene: TRBJ1-5; CDR3nt: TGTGCCAGTAGTACTAGGACAGGGAAGACTGATAGCAATCAGCCCCAGCATTTT; CDR3aa: CASSTRTGKTDSNQPQHF
v_gene: TRBV5-1; d_gene: .; abundance: .; j_gene: TRBJ2-7; CDR3nt: TGCGCCAGCAGCCGGACTACCTTTACCTACGAGCAGTACTTC; CDR3aa: CASSRTTFTYEQYF
v_gene: TRBV29-1; d_gene: .; abundance: few; j_gene: TRBJ2-1; CDR3nt: TGCAGCGTTGTGCTTGTCTCGCGTGTAAGGAGGGGTGAGCAGTTCTTC; CDR3aa: CSVVLVSRVRRGEQFF
v_gene: TRBV9; d_gene: TRBD1; abundance: .; j_gene: TRBJ1-6; CDR3nt: TGTGCCAGCAGCGCCACCGGGACAGGGGGTTTGGGTAATTCACCCCTCCACTTT; CDR3aa: CASSATGTGGLGNSPLHF
v_gene: TRBV18; d_gene: TRBD1; abundance: .; j_gene: TRBJ2-2; CDR3nt: TGTGCCAGCTCACCACCGGACAGGGCGAGCACCGGGGAGCTGTTTTTT; CDR3aa: CASSPPDRASTGELFF
v_gene: TRBV7-9; d_gene: .; abundance: few; j_gene: TRBJ1-4; CDR3nt: TGTGCCAGCAGCCGGACACGTGAGAATGAAAAACTGTTTTTT; CDR3aa: CASSRTRENEKLFF
v_gene: TRBV28; d_gene: TRBD1; abundance: .; j_gene: TRBJ1-2; CDR3nt: TGTGCCAGCAGCCGAGACAGGGGCGGTGATGGCTACACCTTC; CDR3aa: CASSRDRGGDGYTF
v_gene: TRBV5-1; d_gene: .; abundance: once; j_gene: TRBJ2-7; CDR3nt: TGCGCCAGCAGCTTGGCTTCAGTGCCTTCCTACGAGCAGTACTTC; CDR3aa: CASSLASVPSYEQYF
v_gene: TRBV5-1; d_gene: TRBD2; abundance: .; j_gene: TRBJ2-7; CDR3nt: TGCGCCAGCAGCTGGGGGACTACCTCGTACGAGCAGTACTTC; CDR3aa: CASSWGTTSYEQYF
v_gene: TRBV28; d_gene: .; abundance: .; j_gene: TRBJ1-6; CDR3nt: TGTGCCAGCAGTCCCACGGCGGGGTCCACTTTGAATTCACCCCTCCACTTT; CDR3aa: CASSPTAGSTLNSPLHF
v_gene: TRBV2; d_gene: .; abundance: .; j_gene: TRBJ1-4; CDR3nt: TGTGCCAGCAGTGGACAGTACGAAAAACTGTTTTTT; CDR3aa: CASSGQYEKLFF
v_gene: TRBV18; d_gene: TRBD2; abundance: .; j_gene: TRBJ2-5; CDR3nt: TGTGCCAGCTTACGGGGCGGGGGAACCCAAGAGACCCAGTACTTC; CDR3aa: CASLRGGGTQETQYF
v_gene: TRBV30; d_gene: .; abundance: .; j_gene: TRBJ1-6; CDR3nt: TGTGCCTGGGGGCGGCAGCTTGATTCACCCCTCCACTTT; CDR3aa: CAWGRQLDSPLHF
v_gene: TRBV28; d_gene: TRBD1; abundance: .; j_gene: TRBJ1-5; CDR3nt: TGTGCCAGCAGTCCGTTGGACAGGGGGTTTCAGCCCCAGCATTTT; CDR3aa: CASSPLDRGFQPQHF
v_gene: TRBV6-1; d_gene: TRBD1; abundance: .; j_gene: TRBJ2-7; CDR3nt: TGTGCCAGCAGTGAATACCACAGGGGGTACGAGCAGTACTTC; CDR3aa: CASSEYHRGYEQYF
v_gene: TRBV20-1; d_gene: TRBD1; abundance: .; j_gene: TRBJ2-5; CDR3nt: TGCAGTGCTAGTCAGACAGGGAAGACCCAGTACTTC; CDR3aa: CSASQTGKTQYF
v_gene: TRBV7-6; d_gene: TRBD1; abundance: .; j_gene: TRBJ1-4; CDR3nt: TGTGCCAGCAGCTTCGACAGGGGGCATGAAAAACTGTTTTTT; CDR3aa: CASSFDRGHEKLFF
v_gene: TRBV5-1; d_gene: .; abundance: .; j_gene: TRBJ2-2; CDR3nt: TGCGCCAGCTCGGGATCGGCTAGCGCTATCGGGGAGCTGTTTTTT; CDR3aa: CASSGSASAIGELFF
v_gene: TRBV2; d_gene: .; abundance: .; j_gene: TRBJ2-7; CDR3nt: TGTGCCAGCAGTGCGGCCCCGGGGGCCTACGAGCAGTACTTC; CDR3aa: CASSAAPGAYEQYF
v_gene: TRBV9; d_gene: .; abundance: few; j_gene: TRBJ1-1; CDR3nt: TGTGCCAGCAGCGATTCGTCCCGGGATTTCACCGGGGCTTTCTTT; CDR3aa: CASSDSSRDFTGAFF
v_gene: TRBV7-2; d_gene: TRBD1; abundance: .; j_gene: TRBJ1-1; CDR3nt: TGTGCCAGCAGCTCCAAACCTCAGGGGGCGACTGAAGCTTTCTTT; CDR3aa: CASSSKPQGATEAFF
v_gene: TRBV5-1; d_gene: .; abundance: .; j_gene: TRBJ1-1; CDR3nt: TGCGCCAGCAGCTCACGTCCTTTACAGGTCGCTCGCACTGAAGCTTTCTTT; CDR3aa: CASSSRPLQVARTEAFF
v_gene: TRBV28; d_gene: .; abundance: .; j_gene: TRBJ2-7; CDR3nt: TGTGCCAGCAGTCGGGCCGGGACACACTACGAGCAGTACTTC; CDR3aa: CASSRAGTHYEQYF
v_gene: TRBV7-8; d_gene: .; abundance: .; j_gene: TRBJ2-2; CDR3nt: TGTGCCAGCAGCTTAATTCCGTCCGGGGAGCTGTTTTTT; CDR3aa: CASSLIPSGELFF
v_gene: TRBV28; d_gene: .; abundance: .; j_gene: TRBJ2-7; CDR3nt: TGTGCCAGCAGTTTATTGGGGGGGACAGGATCCTACGAGCAGTACTTC; CDR3aa: CASSLLGGTGSYEQYF
v_gene: TRBV29-1; d_gene: .; abundance: few; j_gene: TRBJ2-7; CDR3nt: TGCAGCGTATCTACAGGGATCCTCTACGAGCAGTACTTC; CDR3aa: CSVSTGILYEQYF